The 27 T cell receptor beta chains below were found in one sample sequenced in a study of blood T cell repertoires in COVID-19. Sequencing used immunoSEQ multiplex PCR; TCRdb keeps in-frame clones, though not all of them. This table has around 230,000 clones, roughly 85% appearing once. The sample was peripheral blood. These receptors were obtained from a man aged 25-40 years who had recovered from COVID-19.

The CDR3 DNA follows: TGTGCCAGTAGTTCTGGGGGGGGTTGGGATGAGCAGTTCTTC. Its protein product is CASSSGGGWDEQFF. The gene calls are TRBV19 and TRBJ2-1; 7 bases agree with TRBD2. The V gene end was trimmed by 5 bases and the J gene end by 8 bases; junction bases not matched to a gene: 9. The germline gives CDR1 LNHDA, CDR2 SQIVND (reference sequence). The CDR3 consists of 14 residues.

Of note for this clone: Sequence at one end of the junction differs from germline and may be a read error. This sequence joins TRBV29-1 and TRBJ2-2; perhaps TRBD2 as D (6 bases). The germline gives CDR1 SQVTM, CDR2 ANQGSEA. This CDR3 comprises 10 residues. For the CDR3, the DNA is TGCAGCGTTGTATGGCGGGGAGCTGTTTTT. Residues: CSVVWRGAVF.

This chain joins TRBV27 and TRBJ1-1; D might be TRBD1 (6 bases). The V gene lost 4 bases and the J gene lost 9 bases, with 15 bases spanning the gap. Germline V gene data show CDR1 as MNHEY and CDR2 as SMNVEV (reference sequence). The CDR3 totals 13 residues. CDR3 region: CASSSYSQGKAFF. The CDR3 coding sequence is TGTGCCAGCAGTTCTTACTCACAGGGAAAAGCTTTCTTT.

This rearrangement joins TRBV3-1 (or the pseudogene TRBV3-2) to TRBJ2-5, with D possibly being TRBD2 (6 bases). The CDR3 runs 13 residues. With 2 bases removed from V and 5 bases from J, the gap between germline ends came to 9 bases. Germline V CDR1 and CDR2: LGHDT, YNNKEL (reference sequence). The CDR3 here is CASSQRGLETQYF. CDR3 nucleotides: TGTGCCAGCAGCCAACGGGGGTTGGAGACCCAGTACTTC.

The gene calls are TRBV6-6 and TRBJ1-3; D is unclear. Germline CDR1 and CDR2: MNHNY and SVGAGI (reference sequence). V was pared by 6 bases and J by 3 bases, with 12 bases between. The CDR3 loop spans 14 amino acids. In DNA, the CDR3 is TGTGCCAGCAGGGAGGGTTTAATTGGAAACACCATATATTTT. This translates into CASREGLIGNTIYF.

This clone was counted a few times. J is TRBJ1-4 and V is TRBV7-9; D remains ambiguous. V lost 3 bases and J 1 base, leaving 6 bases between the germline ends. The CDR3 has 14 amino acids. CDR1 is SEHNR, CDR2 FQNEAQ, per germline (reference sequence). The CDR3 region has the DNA TGTGCCAGCAGCTTCGGGGAAACTAATGAAAAACTGTTTTTT. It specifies CASSFGETNEKLFF.

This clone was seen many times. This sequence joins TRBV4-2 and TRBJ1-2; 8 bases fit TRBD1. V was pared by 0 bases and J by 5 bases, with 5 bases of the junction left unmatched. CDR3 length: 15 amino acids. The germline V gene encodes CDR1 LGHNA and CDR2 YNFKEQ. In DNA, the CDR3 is TGTGCCAGCAGCCAAGACTGGAGGACAGGGTATGGCTACACCTTC. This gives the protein CASSQDWRTGYGYTF.

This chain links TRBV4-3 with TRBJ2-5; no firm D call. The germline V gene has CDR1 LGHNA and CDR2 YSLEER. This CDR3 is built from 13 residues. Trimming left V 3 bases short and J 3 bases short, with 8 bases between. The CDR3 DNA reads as TGCGCCAGCAGCCAGGCGGAAGAAGAGACCCAGTACTTC. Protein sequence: CASSQAEEETQYF.

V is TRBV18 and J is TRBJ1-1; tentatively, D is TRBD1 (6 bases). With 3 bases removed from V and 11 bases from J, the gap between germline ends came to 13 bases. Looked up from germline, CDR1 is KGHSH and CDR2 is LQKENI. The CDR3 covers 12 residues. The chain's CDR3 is CASSPGGGAAFF. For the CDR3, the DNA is TGTGCCAGCTCACCCGGCGGGGGGGCGGCTTTCTTT.

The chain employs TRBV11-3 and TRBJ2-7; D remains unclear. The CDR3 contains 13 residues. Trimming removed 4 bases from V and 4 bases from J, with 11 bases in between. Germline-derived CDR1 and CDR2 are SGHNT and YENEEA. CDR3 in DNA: TGTGCCAGCAGCTCGTTAGATGGTTACGAGCAGTACTTC. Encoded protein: CASSSLDGYEQYF.

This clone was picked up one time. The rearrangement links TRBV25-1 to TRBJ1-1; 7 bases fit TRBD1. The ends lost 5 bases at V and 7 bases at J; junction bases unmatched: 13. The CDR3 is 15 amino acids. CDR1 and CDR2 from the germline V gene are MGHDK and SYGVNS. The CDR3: CASSQMTGKKGEAFF. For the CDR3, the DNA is TGTGCCAGCAGTCAAATGACAGGGAAGAAGGGTGAAGCTTTCTTT.

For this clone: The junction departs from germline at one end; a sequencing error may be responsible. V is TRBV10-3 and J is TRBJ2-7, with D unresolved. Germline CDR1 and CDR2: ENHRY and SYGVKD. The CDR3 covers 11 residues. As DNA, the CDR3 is TGTGCCATCAGTGTGCAGGCCGAGCAGCATTTC. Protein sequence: CAISVQAEQHF.

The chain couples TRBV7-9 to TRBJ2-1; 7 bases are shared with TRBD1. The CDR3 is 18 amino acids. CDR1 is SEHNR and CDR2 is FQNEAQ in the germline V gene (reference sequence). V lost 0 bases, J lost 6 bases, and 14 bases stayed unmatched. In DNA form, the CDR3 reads TGTGCCAGCAGCTTAGCAATGGGAACCGGGACAGCATTCAATGAGCAGTTCTTC. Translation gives CASSLAMGTGTAFNEQFF.

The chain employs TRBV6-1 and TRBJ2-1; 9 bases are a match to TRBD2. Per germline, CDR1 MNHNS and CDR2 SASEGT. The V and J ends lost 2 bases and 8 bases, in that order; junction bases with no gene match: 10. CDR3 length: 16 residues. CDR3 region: CASSETWRGGFDEQFF. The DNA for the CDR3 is TGTGCCAGCAGTGAAACATGGCGGGGGGGTTTTGATGAGCAGTTCTTC.

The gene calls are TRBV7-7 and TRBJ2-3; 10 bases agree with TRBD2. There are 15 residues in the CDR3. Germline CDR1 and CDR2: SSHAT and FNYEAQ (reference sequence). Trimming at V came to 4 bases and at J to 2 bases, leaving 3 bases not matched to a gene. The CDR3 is CASSSGTSDTDTQYF. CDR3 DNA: TGTGCCAGCAGCTCCGGGACTAGCGACACAGATACGCAGTATTTT.

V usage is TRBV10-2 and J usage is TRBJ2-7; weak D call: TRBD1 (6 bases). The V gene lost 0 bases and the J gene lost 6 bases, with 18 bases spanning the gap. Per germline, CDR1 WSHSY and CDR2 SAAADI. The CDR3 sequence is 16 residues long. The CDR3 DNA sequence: TGCGCCAGCAGTGAGTCTAGGGGGACGGGCGTTTCCGAGCAGTACTTC. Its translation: CASSESRGTGVSEQYF.

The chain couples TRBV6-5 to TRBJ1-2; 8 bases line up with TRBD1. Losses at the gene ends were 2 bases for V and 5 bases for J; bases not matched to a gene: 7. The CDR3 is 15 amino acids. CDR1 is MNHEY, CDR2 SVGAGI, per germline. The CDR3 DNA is TGTGCCAGCAGTTACGTCGGACAGGGAAATTATGGCTACACCTTC. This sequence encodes CASSYVGQGNYGYTF.

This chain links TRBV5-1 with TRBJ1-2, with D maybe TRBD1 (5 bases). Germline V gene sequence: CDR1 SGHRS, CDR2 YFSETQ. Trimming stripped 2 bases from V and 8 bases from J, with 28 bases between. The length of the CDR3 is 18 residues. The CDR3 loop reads CASSFGRGSGLGPNGYTF. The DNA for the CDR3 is TGCGCCAGCAGCTTTGGGAGGGGATCAGGGTTGGGCCCGAACGGCTACACCTTC. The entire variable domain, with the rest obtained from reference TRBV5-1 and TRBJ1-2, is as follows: KAGVTQTPRYLIKTRGQQVTLSCSPISGHRSVSWYQQTPGQGLQFLFEYFSETQRNKGNFPGRFSGRQFSNSRSEMNVSTLELGDSALYLCASSFGRGSGLGPNGYTFGSGTRLTVV.

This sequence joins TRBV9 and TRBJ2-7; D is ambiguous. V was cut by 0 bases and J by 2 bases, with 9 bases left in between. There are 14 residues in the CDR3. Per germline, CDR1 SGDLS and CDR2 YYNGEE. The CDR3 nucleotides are TGTGCCAGCAGCGTAGGAATCCCTACCTACGAGCAGTACTTC. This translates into CASSVGIPTYEQYF.

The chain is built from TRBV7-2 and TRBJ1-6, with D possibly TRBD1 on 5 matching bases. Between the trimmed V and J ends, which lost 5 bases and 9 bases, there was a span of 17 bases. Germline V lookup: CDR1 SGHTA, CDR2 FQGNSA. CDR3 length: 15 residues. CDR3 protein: CASSLGQGYRSPLHF. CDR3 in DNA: TGTGCCAGCAGCCTAGGACAAGGATATCGTTCACCCCTCCACTTT.

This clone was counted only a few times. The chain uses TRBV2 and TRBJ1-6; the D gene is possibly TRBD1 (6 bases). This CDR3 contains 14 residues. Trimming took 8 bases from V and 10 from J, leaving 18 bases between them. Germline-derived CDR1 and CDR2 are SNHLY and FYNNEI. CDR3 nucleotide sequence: TGTGCCAGCCCGGGGGGCGAAGAGGCCTCACCCCTCCACTTT. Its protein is CASPGGEEASPLHF.

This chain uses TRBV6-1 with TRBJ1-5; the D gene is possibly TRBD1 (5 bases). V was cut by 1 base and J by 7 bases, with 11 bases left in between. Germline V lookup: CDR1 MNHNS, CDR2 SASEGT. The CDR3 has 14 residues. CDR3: CASSEDKWGQPQHF. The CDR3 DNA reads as TGTGCCAGCAGTGAAGATAAATGGGGCCAGCCCCAGCATTTT.

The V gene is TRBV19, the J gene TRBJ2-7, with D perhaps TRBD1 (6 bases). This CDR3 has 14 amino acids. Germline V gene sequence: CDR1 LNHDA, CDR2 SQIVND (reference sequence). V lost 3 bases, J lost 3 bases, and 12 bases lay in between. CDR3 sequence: CASSMVGQLYEQYF. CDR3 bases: TGTGCCAGTAGTATGGTGGGACAACTCTACGAGCAGTACTTC.

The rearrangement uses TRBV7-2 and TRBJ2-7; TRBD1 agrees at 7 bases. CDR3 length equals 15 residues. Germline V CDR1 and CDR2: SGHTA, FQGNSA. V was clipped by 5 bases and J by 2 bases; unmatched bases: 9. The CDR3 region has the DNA TGTGCCAGCAGCCTCGGAGCGGACAGGCCCTACGAGCAGTACTTC. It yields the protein CASSLGADRPYEQYF. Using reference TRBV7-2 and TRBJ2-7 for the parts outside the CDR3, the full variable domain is GAGVSQSPSNKVTEKGKDVELRCDPISGHTALYWYRQSLGQGLEFLIYFQGNSAPDKSGLPSDRFSAERTGGSVSTLTIQRTQQEDSAVYLCASSLGADRPYEQYFGPGTRLTVT.

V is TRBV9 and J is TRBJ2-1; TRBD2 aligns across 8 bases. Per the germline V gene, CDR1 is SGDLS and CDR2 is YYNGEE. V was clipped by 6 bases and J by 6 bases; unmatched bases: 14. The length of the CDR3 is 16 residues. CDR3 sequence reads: CASTPPTAGEGNEQFF. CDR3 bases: TGTGCCAGCACCCCCCCCACAGCGGGGGAAGGCAATGAGCAGTTCTTC.

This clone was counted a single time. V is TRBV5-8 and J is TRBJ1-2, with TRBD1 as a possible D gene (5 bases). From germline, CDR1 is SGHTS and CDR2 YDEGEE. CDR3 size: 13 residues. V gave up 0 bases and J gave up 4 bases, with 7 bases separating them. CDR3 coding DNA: TGTGCCAGCAGCTTGGGCAGGGCCTATGGCTACACCTTC. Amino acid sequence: CASSLGRAYGYTF.

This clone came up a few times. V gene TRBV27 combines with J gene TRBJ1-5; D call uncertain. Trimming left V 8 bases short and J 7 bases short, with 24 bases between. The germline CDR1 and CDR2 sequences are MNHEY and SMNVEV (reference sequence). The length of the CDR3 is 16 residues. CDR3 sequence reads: CASGTSITGSWQPQHF. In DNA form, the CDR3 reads TGTGCCAGCGGAACGTCCATAACCGGGTCGTGGCAGCCCCAGCATTTT.